This T cell receptor beta chain was obtained from a study of OX40 agonist ivuxolimab in advanced cancers. On the study more broadly: The diagnoses of dose-escalation patients were hepatocellular carcinoma, melanoma, renal cell or head and neck cancer. Partial responses were observed in three patients, of whom one had hepatocellular carcinoma and two had cutaneous melanoma.

Trimming pared 0 bases from V and 4 bases from J, leaving 2 bases between. CDR1 and CDR2 from the germline V gene are SGDLS and YYNGEE. There are 12 residues in the CDR3. Overall study findings and caveats: CD8+ T cells averaged more expanded clones than CD4+.

Some clones are missing from TCRdb's copy, which holds only in-frame ones; the method was immunoSEQ multiplex PCR. The repertoire consists of 150,000 to 190,000 clones, with under 95% occurring once and the leading ten covering 0.3% to 0.35%. Note on this clone: As yet, its antigen is unknown. The sample has other DNA sequences that encode this CDR3 too.

The sample here was CD4+ or CD8+ T cells sorted from blood, taken in a trial of the OX40 agonist ivuxolimab. The V call is TRBV9, the J call TRBJ2-1; D unclear. The receptor was derived from an adult with an advanced solid tumor such as melanoma, head and neck, liver or kidney cancer. The CDR3 sequence is CASSVDYNEQFF. DNA of the CDR3: TGTGCCAGCAGCGTAGATTACAATGAGCAGTTCTTC.